This TCR beta chain was captured by sequencing in a study of blood T cell repertoires in COVID-19. Study overall: PBMCs, B-cell-depleted T cells, or T cells were the source of the cDNA or gDNA that made up the material.

Per the original methods: Amplification with reference gene primers provided the estimates of nucleated cell counts. Sequencing used immunoSEQ multiplex PCR; TCRdb keeps in-frame clones, though not all of them. The V and J calls and clone size were taken over from that table, and D and trimming were inferred from the DNA. The sample carries some 250,000 clones, 82% recorded once. The CDR3 runs to 14 residues. Germline loops: CDR1 SGHNT, CDR2 YYREEE (reference sequence). Trimming took 3 bases from V and 6 from J; bases not matched to a gene: 6. The chain couples TRBV5-4 to TRBJ1-1, with TRBD1 identical over 9 bases. Sequencing was done on a sample of peripheral blood. This sequence was found in a woman aged 18-29 years with acute or convalescent COVID-19. The CDR3 loop is CASSSGQGIAEAFF. CDR3 nucleotides: TGTGCCAGCAGCTCCGGACAGGGGATCGCTGAAGCTTTCTTT.